The 8 T cell receptor beta chains below were found in one sample sequenced in a study of shared clonotypes between healthy human individuals (dated by TCRdb to the early 2020s). The library was generated by the immunoSEQ multiplex PCR assay. As stored in TCRdb, this immuneACCESS dataset retains in-frame rearrangements with V and J assigned. A fraction of the clones does not appear; measured against another copy, unresolved V genes explain less than half of the discrepancy, and the remainder lacks a known reason. Recorded for this sample are hundreds of thousands of clones; about four fifths of them occurred a single time. Clones ranked in the top ten supply over 10% of the sample. Sequencing was done on a sample of PBMCs. The source of these receptors is a woman aged 40-49 years in good health. Some clones in this sample may be carry-over from other donors' samples.

This chain joins TRBV7-2 and TRBJ1-5; no clear D. V was cut by 3 bases and J by 11 bases, with 14 bases left in between. Germline V lookup: CDR1 SGHTA, CDR2 FQGNSA. This CDR3 contains 13 residues. CDR3 loop: CASSFNKGSSQHF. The CDR3 DNA sequence: TGTGCCAGCAGCTTTAACAAGGGTTCGTCCCAGCATTTT.

This sequence joins TRBV7-6 and TRBJ1-2; the D gene is possibly TRBD1 (6 bases). The CDR3 has 16 residues. V dropped 1 base and J dropped 3 bases, with 15 bases sitting between them. Germline V lookup: CDR1 SGHVS, CDR2 FNYEAQ. The CDR3 DNA reads TGTGCCAGCAGCTTAGGGCCGGCAGGGGACGACTATGGCTACACCTTC. Translating it yields CASSLGPAGDDYGYTF.

The chain combines TRBV11-2 with TRBJ2-2; D remains ambiguous. The V end was cut by 5 bases, the J end by 7 bases, with 5 bases between. Germline loops: CDR1 SGHAT, CDR2 FQNNGV. The CDR3 spans 11 residues. The CDR3 DNA is TGTGCCAGCAGCCTAAGCGGGGAGCTGTTTTTT. Translation gives CASSLSGELFF.

This clone was counted only a few times. The V and J genes are TRBV14 and TRBJ1-5; D call uncertain. Germline-derived CDR1 and CDR2 are SGHDN and FVKESK. The CDR3 is 12 residues long. The V and J ends lost 5 bases and 4 bases respectively, with 6 bases between them. CDR3: CASSAGNQPQHF. CDR3 in DNA: TGTGCCAGCAGCGCGGGGAATCAGCCCCAGCATTTT.

This clone was counted a single time. The chain carries TRBV5-6 and TRBJ2-1; 9 bases fit TRBD2. V was pared by 2 bases and J by 3 bases, with 3 bases of the junction left unmatched. The germline V gene has CDR1 SGHDT and CDR2 YYEEEE. The CDR3 length is 15 residues. The CDR3 nucleotides are TGTGCCAGCAGCTTCGAAGCGGGGGGCTACAATGAGCAGTTCTTC. Its translation: CASSFEAGGYNEQFF. Supplemented by reference TRBV5-6 and TRBJ2-1, the full variable domain reads DAGVTQSPTHLIKTRGQQVTLRCSPKSGHDTVSWYQQALGQGPQFIFQYYEEEERQRGNFPDRFSGHQFPNYSSELNVNALLLGDSALYLCASSFEAGGYNEQFFGPGTRLTVL.

V usage is TRBV7-2 and J usage is TRBJ2-5, with 9 bases aligning to TRBD2. J lost 2 bases, V lost 8 bases, and 3 bases had no gene match. In germline, CDR1 is SGHTA, CDR2 FQGNSA. This CDR3 spans 13 amino acids. CDR3 nucleotide sequence: TGTGCCAGCGGCGGGAGGGCACAAGAGACCCAGTACTTC. Translating it yields CASGGRAQETQYF. The full variable domain, with the rest looked up from reference TRBV7-2 and TRBJ2-5, is GAGVSQSPSNKVTEKGKDVELRCDPISGHTALYWYRQSLGQGLEFLIYFQGNSAPDKSGLPSDRFSAERTGGSVSTLTIQRTQQEDSAVYLCASGGRAQETQYFGPGTRLLVL.

CDR3 in DNA: TGTGCCAGCAGGGCCGGGACTAGCGGGAGTTACGATACGCAGTATTTT. Translated: CASRAGTSGSYDTQYF. J is TRBJ2-3 and V is TRBV5-4; TRBD2 aligns across 14 bases. CDR3 length: 16 amino acids. J gave up 6 bases and V 5 bases, and 8 bases lay outside the gene matches. Looked up from germline, CDR1 is SGHNT and CDR2 is YYREEE (reference sequence).

The J gene is TRBJ1-2, the V gene TRBV2; 8 bases agree with TRBD1. After removal of 6 bases from V and 1 base from J, the junction contained 4 bases not matched to a gene. The CDR3 totals 14 residues. Germline-derived CDR1 and CDR2 are SNHLY and FYNNEI. The CDR3 sequence: CASSDRGRNYGYTF. Here the CDR3 DNA reads TGTGCCAGCAGCGACAGGGGCCGTAACTATGGCTACACCTTC.